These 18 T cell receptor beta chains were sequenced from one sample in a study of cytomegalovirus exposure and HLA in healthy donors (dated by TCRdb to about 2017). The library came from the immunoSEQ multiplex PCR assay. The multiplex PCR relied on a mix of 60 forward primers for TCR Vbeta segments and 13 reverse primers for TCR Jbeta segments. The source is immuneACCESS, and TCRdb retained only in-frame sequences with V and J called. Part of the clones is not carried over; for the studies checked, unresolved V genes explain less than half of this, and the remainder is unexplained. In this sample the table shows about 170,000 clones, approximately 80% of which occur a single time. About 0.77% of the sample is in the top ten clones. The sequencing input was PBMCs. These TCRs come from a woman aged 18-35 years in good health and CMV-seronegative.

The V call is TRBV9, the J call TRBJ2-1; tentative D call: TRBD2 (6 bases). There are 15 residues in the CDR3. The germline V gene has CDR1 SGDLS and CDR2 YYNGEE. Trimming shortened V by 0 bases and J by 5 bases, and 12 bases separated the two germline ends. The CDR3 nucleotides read TGTGCCAGCAGCGTAGAGGGACTCCCGAACAATGAGCAGTTCTTC. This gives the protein CASSVEGLPNNEQFF.

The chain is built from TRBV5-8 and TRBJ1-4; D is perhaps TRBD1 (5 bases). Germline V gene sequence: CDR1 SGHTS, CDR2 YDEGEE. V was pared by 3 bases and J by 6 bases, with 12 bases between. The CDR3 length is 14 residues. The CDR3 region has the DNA TGTGCCAGCAGCTCCACAGGTGTTCATGAAAAACTGTTTTTT. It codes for CASSSTGVHEKLFF.

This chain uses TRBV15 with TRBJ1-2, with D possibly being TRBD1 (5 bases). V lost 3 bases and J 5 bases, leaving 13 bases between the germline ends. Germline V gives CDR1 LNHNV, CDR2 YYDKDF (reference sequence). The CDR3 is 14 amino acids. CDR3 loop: CATSSRQTGYGYTF. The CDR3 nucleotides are TGTGCCACCAGCAGCCGCCAAACAGGTTATGGCTACACCTTC.

CDR3 in amino acids: CASSQARVQFF. The DNA for the CDR3 is TGTGCCAGCAGCCAAGCGCGGGTGCAGTTCTTC. The V and J genes are TRBV4-2 and TRBJ2-1, with D possibly matching TRBD2 (5 bases). Per germline, CDR1 LGHNA and CDR2 YNFKEQ. This CDR3 is 11 amino acids long. Trimming shortened V by 1 base and J by 12 bases, and 7 bases separated the two germline ends.

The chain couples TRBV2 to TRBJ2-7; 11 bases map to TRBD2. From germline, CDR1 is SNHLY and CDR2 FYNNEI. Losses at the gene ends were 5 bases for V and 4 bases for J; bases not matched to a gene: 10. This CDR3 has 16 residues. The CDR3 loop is CASSSLGLAEMYEQYF. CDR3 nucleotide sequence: TGTGCCAGCAGTTCCCTGGGACTAGCGGAGATGTACGAGCAGTACTTC.

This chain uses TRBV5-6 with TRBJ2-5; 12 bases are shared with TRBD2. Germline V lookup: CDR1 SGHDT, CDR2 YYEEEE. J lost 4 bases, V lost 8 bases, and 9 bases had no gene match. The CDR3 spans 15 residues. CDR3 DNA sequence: TGTGCCAGAAAGACTAGCGGGAGATTAGGAGAGACCCAGTACTTC. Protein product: CARKTSGRLGETQYF.

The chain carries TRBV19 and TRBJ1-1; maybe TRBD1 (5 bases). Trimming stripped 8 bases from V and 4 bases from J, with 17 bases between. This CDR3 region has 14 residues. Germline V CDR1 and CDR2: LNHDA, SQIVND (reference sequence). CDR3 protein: CASSGVFGGTEAFF. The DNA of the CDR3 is TGTGCCAGTTCGGGTGTGTTCGGGGGCACTGAAGCTTTCTTT.

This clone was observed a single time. The chain's CDR3 is CASSSTSGGNYGYTF. DNA of the CDR3: TGTGCCAGCAGTTCCACTTCCGGGGGTAACTATGGCTACACCTTC. The V gene is TRBV28, the J gene TRBJ1-2; possible D gene TRBD1, 5 bases. The germline V gene encodes CDR1 MDHEN and CDR2 SYDVKM. The V gene lost 4 bases and the J gene lost 1 base, with 13 bases spanning the gap. CDR3 length: 15 residues.

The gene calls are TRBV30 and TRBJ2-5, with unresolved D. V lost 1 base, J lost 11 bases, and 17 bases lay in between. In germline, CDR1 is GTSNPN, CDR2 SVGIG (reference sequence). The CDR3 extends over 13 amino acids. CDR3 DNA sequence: TGTGCCTGGAGTGCCACGAACGAAAATGAGCAGTACTTC. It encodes CAWSATNENEQYF.

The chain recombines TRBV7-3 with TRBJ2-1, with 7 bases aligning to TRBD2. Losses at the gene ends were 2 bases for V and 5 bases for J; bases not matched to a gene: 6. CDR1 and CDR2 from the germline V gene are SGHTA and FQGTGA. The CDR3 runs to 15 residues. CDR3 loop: CASSLRGDYHNEQFF. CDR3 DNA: TGTGCCAGCAGCTTACGGGGGGACTACCACAATGAGCAGTTCTTC. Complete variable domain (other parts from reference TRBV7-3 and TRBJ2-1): GAGVSQTPSNKVTEKGKYVELRCDPISGHTALYWYRQSLGQGPEFLIYFQGTGAADDSGLPNDRFFAVRPEGSVSTLKIQRTERGDSAVYLCASSLRGDYHNEQFFGPGTRLTVL.

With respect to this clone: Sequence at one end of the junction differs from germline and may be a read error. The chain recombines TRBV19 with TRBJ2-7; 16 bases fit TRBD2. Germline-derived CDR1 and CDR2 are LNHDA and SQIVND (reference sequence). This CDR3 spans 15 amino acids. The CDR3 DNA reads TGTGCCAGTAGTATAACCGGGACTAGCGGGAGGGCCAGCCACTTC. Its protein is CASSITGTSGRASHF.

CDR3 protein: CASSLTSGRQETQYF. The CDR3 nucleotides read TGTGCCAGCAGTCTCACTAGCGGGAGGCAAGAGACCCAGTACTTC. This chain joins TRBV27 and TRBJ2-5; 12 bases line up with TRBD2. Germline lookup yields CDR1 MNHEY and CDR2 SMNVEV (reference sequence). V was pared by 5 bases and J by 2 bases, with 3 bases of the junction left unmatched. The CDR3 sequence is 15 residues long.

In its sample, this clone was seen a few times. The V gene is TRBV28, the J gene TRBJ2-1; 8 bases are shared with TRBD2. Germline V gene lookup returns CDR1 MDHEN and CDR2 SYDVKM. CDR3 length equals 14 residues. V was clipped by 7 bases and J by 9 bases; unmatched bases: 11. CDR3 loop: CASMTRGRMVEQFF. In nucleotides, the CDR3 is TGTGCCAGCATGACACGCGGGAGGATGGTTGAGCAGTTCTTC.

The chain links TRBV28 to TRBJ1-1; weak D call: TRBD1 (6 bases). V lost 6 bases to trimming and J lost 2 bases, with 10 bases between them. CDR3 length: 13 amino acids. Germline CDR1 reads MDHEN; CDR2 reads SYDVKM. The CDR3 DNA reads TGTGCCAGCAGAATGGACAGTAACACTGAAGCTTTCTTT. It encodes CASRMDSNTEAFF. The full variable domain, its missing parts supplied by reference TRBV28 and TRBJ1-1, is DVKVTQSSRYLVKRTGEKVFLECVQDMDHENMFWYRQDPGLGLRLIYFSYDVKMKEKGDIPEGYSVSREKKERFSLILESASTNQTSMYLCASRMDSNTEAFFGQGTRLTVV.

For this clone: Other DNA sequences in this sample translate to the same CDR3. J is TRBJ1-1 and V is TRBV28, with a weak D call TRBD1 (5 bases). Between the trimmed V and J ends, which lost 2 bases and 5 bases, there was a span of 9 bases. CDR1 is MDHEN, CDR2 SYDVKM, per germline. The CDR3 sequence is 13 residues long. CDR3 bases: TGTGCCAGCAGTTTAGGGGGAGGAACTGAAGCTTTCTTT. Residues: CASSLGGGTEAFF.

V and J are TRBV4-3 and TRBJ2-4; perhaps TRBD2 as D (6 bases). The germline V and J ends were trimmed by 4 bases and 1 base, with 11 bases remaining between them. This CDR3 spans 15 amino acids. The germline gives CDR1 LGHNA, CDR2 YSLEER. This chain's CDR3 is CASSPTGDAKNIQYF. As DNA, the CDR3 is TGCGCCAGCAGCCCGACGGGGGACGCCAAAAACATTCAGTACTTC.

The CDR3 is CASRSTGVNTGELFF. The DNA of the CDR3 is TGTGCCAGCAGGTCGACAGGGGTAAACACCGGGGAGCTGTTTTTT. V gene TRBV28 combines with J gene TRBJ2-2; 8 nucleotides agree with TRBD1. V dropped 6 bases and J dropped 2; count of bases not matched to a gene: 5. From germline, CDR1 is MDHEN and CDR2 SYDVKM. The CDR3 totals 15 residues.

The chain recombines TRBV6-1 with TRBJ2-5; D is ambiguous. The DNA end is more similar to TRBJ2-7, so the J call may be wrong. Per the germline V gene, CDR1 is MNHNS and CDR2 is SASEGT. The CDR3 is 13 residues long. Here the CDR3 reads CASSLTWGYEQYF. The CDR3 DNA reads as TGTGCCAGCAGTCTTACTTGGGGCTACGAGCAGTACTTC.